The next 25 T cell receptor beta chains were all read from a single sample in a study of T-cell memory formation after mild COVID-19. MiXCR was run by TCRdb on the 5' RACE reads, yielding one entry per CDR3 protein. The table has around 260,000 distinct CDR3 sequences, roughly 15% seen once. Sample: PBMCs or a T cell subset sorted from them (not recorded which). The receptors were gathered from a man younger than 30 who had mild COVID-19 (a few samples of this study predate the infection). Cell type and time point are not known.

In this sample, this clonotype turned up a few times. This rearrangement joins TRBV7-9 to TRBJ2-5; D may be TRBD2 (6 bases). Trimming pared 2 bases from V and 7 bases from J, leaving 11 bases between. Germline loops: CDR1 SEHNR, CDR2 FQNEAQ (reference sequence). The CDR3 is 13 residues long. CDR3 in amino acids: CASSLNGGTTQYF. CDR3 DNA sequence: TGTGCCAGCAGCTTAAACGGGGGAACGACCCAGTACTTC.

This clonotype appeared many times. The CDR3 region is CASSPDKAEQFF. The CDR3 nucleotides read TGTGCCAGCAGCCCAGATAAAGCGGAGCAGTTCTTC. This sequence joins TRBV7-3 and TRBJ2-1, with D unclear. Germline loops: CDR1 SGHTA, CDR2 FQGTGA. The CDR3 is 12 amino acids. V was shortened by 5 bases and J by 10 bases, with 12 bases between the two germline ends.

The chain has TRBV7-3 and TRBJ2-5; D is possibly TRBD1 (6 bases). CDR3 size: 16 residues. The germline V gene encodes CDR1 SGHTA and CDR2 FQGTGA. Trimming stripped 4 bases from V and 3 bases from J, with 18 bases between. CDR3 loop: CASSSGIRGSEETQYF. The CDR3 DNA reads as TGTGCCAGCAGCTCGGGGATAAGGGGGAGTGAAGAGACCCAGTACTTC.

The rearrangement uses TRBV3-1 and TRBJ2-5; 7 bases align to TRBD2. Per germline, CDR1 LGHDT and CDR2 YNNKEL (reference sequence). With V trimmed by 5 bases and J by 2 bases, 8 bases remained unmatched. This CDR3 is 15 amino acids long. In DNA, the CDR3 is TGTGCCAGCAGCGACACTCTAGCGGTACAAGAGACCCAGTACTTC. Translated: CASSDTLAVQETQYF.

This rearrangement joins TRBV6-2 or TRBV6-3 to TRBJ2-1; a weak D match, TRBD2 (5 bases). The CDR3 spans 12 residues. The ends were cut back, 5 bases at V and 7 bases at J, with 9 bases in the middle. CDR1 MNHEY and CDR2 SVGEGT come from the germline V gene. Here the CDR3 DNA reads TGTGCCAGCAGTCCTAGCTTTAATGAGCAGTTCTTC. This encodes CASSPSFNEQFF.

This clonotype was counted only a few times. This chain links TRBV11-2 with TRBJ2-1, with D possibly matching TRBD2 (5 bases). V lost 1 base and J lost 2, with 9 bases in between. There are 15 residues in the CDR3. The V gene's germline CDR1 is SGHAT and CDR2 FQNNGV. CDR3 region: CASSLAGSAYNEQFF. The CDR3 DNA reads as TGTGCCAGCAGCTTAGCGGGGTCGGCCTACAATGAGCAGTTCTTC.

This chain uses TRBV20-1 with TRBJ2-3, with D uncertain. Looked up from germline, CDR1 is DFQATT and CDR2 is SNEGSKA (reference sequence). V lost 2 bases and J lost 6, with 12 bases in between. The CDR3 is 13 residues long. For the CDR3, the DNA is TGCAGTGCTAGAAGGGCCGACATCGATACGCAGTATTTT. Translating it yields CSARRADIDTQYF.

This clonotype was observed a handful of times. The chain recombines TRBV4-2 with TRBJ2-1, with 8 bases identical to TRBD2. Trimming at V came to 1 base and at J to 2 bases, leaving 13 bases not matched to a gene. CDR3 size: 19 residues. Germline V gives CDR1 LGHNA, CDR2 YNFKEQ. The CDR3 spells CASSQGYGATSGPYNEQFF. The CDR3 DNA is TGTGCCAGCAGCCAAGGCTACGGTGCCACTAGCGGCCCCTACAATGAGCAGTTCTTC.

At least ten counts were recorded for this clonotype. V and J are TRBV11-2 and TRBJ2-2; TRBD2 agrees at 8 bases. The trim removed 7 bases at V and 2 bases at J, leaving 9 bases unmatched. The germline V gene has CDR1 SGHAT and CDR2 FQNNGV. This CDR3 has 16 residues. CDR3 amino acids: CASTRLTSGNTGELFF. CDR3 bases: TGTGCCAGCACCCGACTCACTAGCGGTAACACCGGGGAGCTGTTTTTT. Drawing the rest from reference TRBV11-2 and TRBJ2-2, the complete variable domain is EAGVAQSPRYKIIEKRQSVAFWCNPISGHATLYWYQQILGQGPKLLIQFQNNGVVDDSQLPKDRFSAERLKGVDSTLKIQPAKLEDSAVYLCASTRLTSGNTGELFFGEGSRLTVL.

This clonotype was seen more than once but under ten times. J is TRBJ2-5 and V is TRBV5-1; D is ambiguous. Germline V gene lookup returns CDR1 SGHRS and CDR2 YFSETQ. This CDR3 has 14 residues. V was pared by 2 bases and J by 4 bases, with 12 bases between. The CDR3 coding sequence is TGCGCCAGCAGCTTTTGGGATCTCGGAGAGACCCAGTACTTC. The encoded protein is CASSFWDLGETQYF.

This clonotype was found many times. The chain employs TRBV7-2 and TRBJ2-5; D gene uncertain. Germline V gene lookup returns CDR1 SGHTA and CDR2 FQGNSA. Trimming pared 6 bases from V and 1 base from J, leaving 9 bases between. This CDR3 comprises 13 residues. The DNA for the CDR3 is TGTGCCAGCAGTCTTGGACCCCAAGAGACCCAGTACTTC. Its protein is CASSLGPQETQYF.

The chain carries TRBV7-9 and TRBJ1-6; no clear D. Trimming shortened V by 8 bases and J by 5 bases, and 22 bases separated the two germline ends. The CDR3 has 17 amino acids. CDR1 SEHNR and CDR2 FQNEAQ come from the germline V gene (reference sequence). The CDR3 reads CASRRRALGLDNSPLHF. The CDR3 DNA reads TGTGCCAGCCGCCGGAGGGCCCTCGGCCTGGATAATTCACCCCTCCACTTT.

This clonotype was picked up a small number of times. J is TRBJ2-5 and V is TRBV4-1; 12 nucleotides match TRBD2. Losses at the gene ends were 1 base for V and 9 bases for J; bases not matched to a gene: 9. This CDR3 comprises 16 residues. Germline V gene lookup returns CDR1 MGHRA and CDR2 YSYEKL. In DNA, the CDR3 is TGCGCCAGCAGCCAAGGCCCTAGCGGGGGGGCGGGAGCCCAGTACTTC. This gives the protein CASSQGPSGGAGAQYF.

This clonotype has just a few counts. The chain recombines TRBV7-9 with TRBJ1-5; D gene uncertain. Germline CDR1 SEHNR, CDR2 FQNEAQ (reference sequence). The CDR3 totals 13 residues. V lost 5 bases, J lost 4 bases, and 9 bases lay in between. CDR3: CASSHAENQPQHF. The CDR3 DNA reads as TGTGCCAGCAGCCACGCCGAGAATCAGCCCCAGCATTTT.

This clonotype was counted a few times. The chain is built from TRBV7-8 and TRBJ2-5, with 7 bases identical to TRBD1. The CDR3 is made up of 13 amino acids. Germline V gene data show CDR1 as SGHVS and CDR2 as FQNEAQ. Germline trimming cut 5 bases from V and 6 bases from J; bases unmatched to any gene: 6. The CDR3 loop reads CASSARGYKTQYF. CDR3 nucleotide sequence: TGTGCCAGCAGCGCCAGGGGGTATAAGACCCAGTACTTC.

The V and J genes are TRBV3-1 and TRBJ1-6; D ambiguous. Germline values: CDR1 LGHDT, CDR2 YNNKEL (reference sequence). CDR3 length equals 12 residues. The V gene lost 4 bases and the J gene lost 7 bases, with 5 bases spanning the gap. The CDR3 region has the DNA TGTGCCAGCAGCCCACGGAATTCACCCCTCCACTTT. Translated: CASSPRNSPLHF.

V is TRBV5-6 and J is TRBJ1-1, with 7 bases that match TRBD1. CDR1 is SGHDT, CDR2 YYEEEE, per germline. The J segment lost 0 bases and the V segment lost 4 bases, leaving 15 bases of the junction unmatched. This CDR3 has 18 residues. CDR3 nucleotide sequence: TGTGCCAGCAGCCCGGGGGCTCGACAGGGAATACTGAACACTGAAGCTTTCTTT. It yields the protein CASSPGARQGILNTEAFF. Full variable domain (missing parts from reference TRBV5-6 and TRBJ1-1): DAGVTQSPTHLIKTRGQQVTLRCSPKSGHDTVSWYQQALGQGPQFIFQYYEEEERQRGNFPDRFSGHQFPNYSSELNVNALLLGDSALYLCASSPGARQGILNTEAFFGQGTRLTVV.

There are a few counts of this clonotype. The chain couples TRBV6-2 or TRBV6-3 to TRBJ1-6; D may be TRBD1 (5 bases). V lost 6 bases, J lost 8 bases, and 20 bases lay in between. Looked up from germline, CDR1 is MNHEY and CDR2 is SVGEGT. The CDR3 is made up of 16 amino acids. CDR3 residues: CASRTTVAGGDSPLHF. The CDR3 bases are TGTGCCAGCAGAACTACTGTGGCGGGGGGAGATTCACCCCTCCACTTT.

The chain links TRBV29-1 to TRBJ2-3; TRBD1 matches at 8 bases. Germline V CDR1 and CDR2: SQVTM, ANQGSEA. There are 14 residues in the CDR3. CDR3 loop: CSADRGNLGDTQYF. DNA of the CDR3: TGCAGTGCCGACAGGGGCAACCTAGGGGATACGCAGTATTTT.

The chain has TRBV24-1 and TRBJ1-2, with a weak D call TRBD1 (5 bases). V was trimmed by 2 bases and J by 8 bases, leaving 8 bases between them. The CDR3 totals 12 residues. Germline CDR1 and CDR2: KGHDR and SFDVKD. CDR3 bases: TGTGCCACCAGTGATTATGGGGACGGCTACACCTTC. Translated, it gives CATSDYGDGYTF.

V is TRBV5-1 and J is TRBJ2-5, with D possibly TRBD2 on 5 matching bases. The germline CDR1 and CDR2 sequences are SGHRS and YFSETQ. The V and J ends lost 6 bases and 1 base respectively, with 16 bases between them. The CDR3 consists of 15 residues. CDR3 nucleotide sequence: TGCGCCAGCACCTATTCGGGGTCGGGCCAAGAGACCCAGTACTTC. It translates to CASTYSGSGQETQYF.

This clonotype occurred a few times. This chain uses TRBV23-1 with TRBJ1-5; D uncertain. TRBV23-1 is known as an ORF, though its function is uncertain. V was pared by 4 bases and J by 3 bases, with 4 bases between. The CDR3 has 12 amino acids. This CDR3 is CASSRDNQPQHF. The CDR3 DNA reads TGCGCCAGCAGTCGGGACAATCAGCCCCAGCATTTT.

The gene calls are TRBV5-1 and TRBJ2-3, with TRBD2 matching over 15 bases. The germline V gene encodes CDR1 SGHRS and CDR2 YFSETQ. The J segment lost 5 bases and the V segment lost 7 bases, leaving 8 bases of the junction unmatched. The CDR3 has 16 amino acids. The CDR3 region has the DNA TGCGCCAGCCAGAAGGGACTAGCGGGGGGAGGAGATACGCAGTATTTT. Translating it yields CASQKGLAGGGDTQYF.

The chain is built from TRBV6-2 or TRBV6-3 and TRBJ1-2; weak D call: TRBD1 (5 bases). The CDR3 covers 16 residues. The V and J ends lost 4 bases and 4 bases respectively, with 19 bases between them. The germline gives CDR1 MNHEY, CDR2 SVGEGT. The CDR3 DNA reads as TGTGCCAGCAGTTCGGCGGAAAAGGGAAGGGGCTATGGCTACACCTTC. Encoded protein: CASSSAEKGRGYGYTF.

The chain links TRBV6-2 or TRBV6-3 to TRBJ2-5; tentatively, D is TRBD2 (6 bases). The CDR3 is 17 residues long. Deletions cut 10 bases from V and 4 bases from J, with 28 bases between. Germline-derived CDR1 and CDR2 are MNHEY and SVGEGT. CDR3 sequence: CAKKRRRGQECGETQYF. The CDR3 DNA is TGTGCCAAGAAGAGGAGGCGGGGCCAAGAATGTGGAGAGACCCAGTACTTC.